A single sample gave rise to the 24 T cell receptor beta chains below, sequenced in a study of early T cells in non-severe SARS-CoV-2 infection. Using its own MiXCR run on the 5' RACE reads, TCRdb lists one record per CDR3 protein. The profile covers 50,000 to 55,000 distinct CDR3 sequences, with around 9.1% appearing a single time and 4.2% taken by the ten largest. Sequences were obtained from whole blood. These receptors were taken from an adult who was a healthcare worker with PCR-confirmed SARS-CoV-2 infection or an uninfected control (not recorded which).

This clonotype has ten or more counts. The chain combines TRBV5-1 with TRBJ2-2; 9 bases agree with TRBD1. The V segment lost 3 bases and the J segment 11 bases; nucleotides outside the gene matches: 11. The CDR3 has 15 residues. Germline V gene sequence: CDR1 SGHRS, CDR2 YFSETQ. The DNA of the CDR3 is TGCGCCAGCAGCTACGACAGGGGGGTCCCCTCAGAGCTGTTTTTT. Amino acid sequence: CASSYDRGVPSELFF.

The table lists this clonotype with many counts. V gene TRBV5-1 combines with J gene TRBJ1-1, with D tentatively TRBD1 (6 bases). The V gene lost 0 bases and the J gene lost 4 bases, with 13 bases spanning the gap. Germline lookup yields CDR1 SGHRS and CDR2 YFSETQ. This CDR3 has 15 residues. The CDR3 sequence is CASSLEGHPGTEAFF. The CDR3 region has the DNA TGCGCCAGCAGCTTGGAGGGACACCCGGGCACTGAAGCTTTCTTT.

This clonotype showed up many times. CDR3 loop: CASSLRRASSTDTQYF. The CDR3 coding sequence is TGTGCCAGCAGCTTAAGGAGGGCATCTAGCACAGATACGCAGTATTTT. The rearrangement joins TRBV7-3 to TRBJ2-3; D may be TRBD2 (6 bases). From germline, CDR1 is SGHTA and CDR2 FQGTGA. Trimming removed 1 base at V and 0 bases at J, with 11 bases between. The CDR3 covers 16 residues.

The chain has TRBV7-2 and TRBJ1-6, with D tentatively TRBD1 (5 bases). There are 16 residues in the CDR3. Germline V gene sequence: CDR1 SGHTA, CDR2 FQGNSA. V was shortened by 3 bases and J by 0 bases, with 9 bases between the two germline ends. The CDR3 here is CASSFWGSSYNSPLHF. The CDR3 nucleotides read TGTGCCAGCAGCTTTTGGGGGAGCTCCTATAATTCACCCCTCCACTTT.

This clonotype was detected many times. The V and J genes are TRBV4-2 and TRBJ2-1, with D possibly TRBD2 on 7 matching bases. CDR3 length equals 22 residues. Germline V gene data show CDR1 as LGHNA and CDR2 as YNFKEQ. The V end was cut by 0 bases, the J end by 7 bases, with 34 bases between. CDR3 amino acids: CASSQDRRGLLRNQRGINEQFF. The CDR3 bases are TGTGCCAGCAGCCAAGATCGTAGGGGACTATTGCGGAACCAAAGGGGGATTAATGAGCAGTTCTTC.

Many counts were recorded for this clonotype. The rearrangement joins TRBV29-1 to TRBJ1-2; a weak D match, TRBD1 (5 bases). V lost 1 base and J 9 bases, leaving 15 bases between the germline ends. CDR1 and CDR2 (germline): SQVTM, ANQGSEA. This CDR3 comprises 13 residues. The DNA of the CDR3 is TGCAGCGTTGAAGTTAGCAAACCGGACAGCTACACCTTC. Its translation: CSVEVSKPDSYTF. Supplemented by reference TRBV29-1 and TRBJ1-2, the full variable domain reads SAVISQKPSRDICQRGTSLTIQCQVDSQVTMMFWYRQQPGQSLTLIATANQGSEATYESGFVIDKFPISRPNLTFSTLTVSNMSPEDSSIYLCSVEVSKPDSYTFGSGTRLTVV.

In its sample, this clonotype was seen a few times. The V and J genes are TRBV20-1 and TRBJ2-1, with TRBD2 matching 8 bases. CDR1 is DFQATT, CDR2 SNEGSKA, per germline (reference sequence). This CDR3 spans 15 amino acids. The J segment lost 3 bases and the V segment lost 0 bases, leaving 4 bases of the junction unmatched. CDR3 nucleotide sequence: TGCAGTGCTAGAGATACTAGCGGAGGCTACAATGAGCAGTTCTTC. This encodes CSARDTSGGYNEQFF.

This clonotype has a count of ten or more. This chain connects TRBV28 to TRBJ2-5; possible D gene TRBD2, 5 bases. Germline V CDR1 and CDR2: MDHEN, SYDVKM. The CDR3 extends over 14 amino acids. V lost 2 bases, J lost 1 base, and 8 bases lay in between. The CDR3 sequence: CASSLGGSQETQYF. The CDR3 DNA reads as TGTGCCAGCAGTTTAGGTGGGAGCCAAGAGACCCAGTACTTC. Supplemented by reference TRBV28 and TRBJ2-5, the full variable domain reads DVKVTQSSRYLVKRTGEKVFLECVQDMDHENMFWYRQDPGLGLRLIYFSYDVKMKEKGDIPEGYSVSREKKERFSLILESASTNQTSMYLCASSLGGSQETQYFGPGTRLLVL.

This clonotype has a count of ten or more. The V gene is TRBV2, the J gene TRBJ2-1; TRBD2 matches at 9 bases. Germline V gene sequence: CDR1 SNHLY, CDR2 FYNNEI. This CDR3 has 16 amino acids. V shed 4 bases and J 5 bases; nucleotides not matched to a gene: 9. CDR3 bases: TGTGCCAGCAGTGGCGGGAAGCGGGGGGTTAACAATGAGCAGTTCTTC. Translated, it gives CASSGGKRGVNNEQFF. The entire variable domain, with the rest obtained from reference TRBV2 and TRBJ2-1, is as follows: EPEVTQTPSHQVTQMGQEVILRCVPISNHLYFYWYRQILGQKVEFLVSFYNNEISEKSEIFDDQFSVERPDGSNFTLKIRSTKLEDSAMYFCASSGGKRGVNNEQFFGPGTRLTVL.

The table lists this clonotype with a few counts. J is TRBJ2-3 and V is TRBV9, with a tentative D call TRBD1 (6 bases). This CDR3 has 15 amino acids. Germline CDR1 SGDLS, CDR2 YYNGEE. Trimming removed 1 base from V and 7 bases from J, with 16 bases in between. The CDR3 DNA is TGTGCCAGCAGCGTAAGGGACAAGCAGATTTATACGCAGTATTTT. Amino acids: CASSVRDKQIYTQYF.

This clonotype was detected ten times or more. J is TRBJ2-2 and V is TRBV6-1; D not resolved. Trimming took 8 bases from V and 1 from J, leaving 11 bases between them. The CDR3 length is 14 residues. Germline V gene sequence: CDR1 MNHNS, CDR2 SASEGT. The CDR3 protein is CASRREWNTGELFF. In DNA form, the CDR3 reads TGTGCCAGCCGACGAGAATGGAACACCGGGGAGCTGTTTTTT.

This clonotype was counted ten times or more. The V call is TRBV24-1, the J call TRBJ2-1; weak D call: TRBD2 (5 bases). The germline CDR1 and CDR2 sequences are KGHDR and SFDVKD. The CDR3 loop spans 12 amino acids. The germline V and J ends were trimmed by 5 bases and 4 bases, with 5 bases remaining between them. The CDR3 nucleotides read TGTGCCACCAGTGGGACTTACAATGAGCAGTTCTTC. Amino acids: CATSGTYNEQFF.

There are many counts of this clonotype. V usage is TRBV29-1 and J usage is TRBJ2-1; D possibly matches TRBD1 or TRBD2 (5 bases each). CDR3 length: 11 residues. Germline V lookup: CDR1 SQVTM, CDR2 ANQGSEA. V was clipped by 3 bases and J by 8 bases, with 8 bases between them. CDR3 in amino acids: CSVDRGHEQFF. The DNA of the CDR3 is TGCAGCGTTGATAGGGGACATGAGCAGTTCTTC.

This clonotype was picked up many times. The V call is TRBV2, the J call TRBJ1-5; weak D call: TRBD1 (6 bases). Trimming took off 4 bases at V and 6 bases at J, with 13 bases between the two ends. This CDR3 is 14 amino acids long. Germline V gene lookup returns CDR1 SNHLY and CDR2 FYNNEI. CDR3: CASSGQGKVQPQHF. CDR3 nucleotides: TGTGCCAGCAGTGGCCAGGGGAAGGTTCAGCCCCAGCATTTT.

V usage is TRBV2 and J usage is TRBJ2-7; D is ambiguous. Germline V CDR1 and CDR2: SNHLY, FYNNEI. Trimming stripped 8 bases from V and 6 bases from J, with 14 bases between. CDR3 length: 12 amino acids. CDR3 nucleotides: TGTGCCAGCCCTCCGGAGCCCGGCGAGCAGTACTTC. Protein sequence: CASPPEPGEQYF.

This clonotype was seen many times. This chain uses TRBV7-8 with TRBJ1-4; tentative D call: TRBD1 (5 bases). V lost 3 bases, J lost 4 bases, and 6 bases lay in between. CDR1 is SGHVS, CDR2 FQNEAQ, per germline. The CDR3 sequence is 13 residues long. The CDR3 is CASSFDSNEKLFF. The CDR3 DNA follows: TGTGCCAGCAGCTTTGACAGTAATGAAAAACTGTTTTTT. Together with reference TRBV7-8 and TRBJ1-4, the CDR3 gives the full variable domain: GAGVSQSPRYKVAKRGQDVALRCDPISGHVSLFWYQQALGQGPEFLTYFQNEAQLDKSGLPSDRFFAERPEGSVSTLKIQRTQQEDSAVYLCASSFDSNEKLFFGSGTQLSVL.

In its sample, this clonotype was seen many times. The chain links TRBV3-1 to TRBJ2-7; the D gene is possibly TRBD2 (6 bases). The CDR3 loop spans 15 amino acids. Per the germline V gene, CDR1 is LGHDT and CDR2 is YNNKEL (reference sequence). Trimming removed 1 base at V and 3 bases at J, with 13 bases between. CDR3 sequence: CASSQGAGQFYEQYF. In DNA form, the CDR3 reads TGTGCCAGCAGCCAAGGGGCGGGGCAATTCTACGAGCAGTACTTC.

The gene calls are TRBV11-2 and TRBJ2-1; TRBD2 matches 10 bases. CDR1 SGHAT and CDR2 FQNNGV come from the germline V gene. J gave up 2 bases and V 5 bases, and 27 bases lay outside the gene matches. The CDR3 spans 23 residues. The CDR3 DNA reads TGTGCCAGCAGCCCTAGCAATGCCCTGGCTAGCGGGAGACCCGGAGGACCCTACAATGAGCAGTTCTTC. As protein: CASSPSNALASGRPGGPYNEQFF.

This clonotype was observed a handful of times. V and J are TRBV24-1 and TRBJ2-7; D possibly corresponds to TRBD2 (6 bases). The germline CDR1 and CDR2 sequences are KGHDR and SFDVKD. CDR3 length equals 14 residues. V lost 7 bases, J lost 4 bases, and 16 bases lay in between. The CDR3, as DNA: TGTGCCACCAGCGCAACGACTAGAGAGTACGAGCAGTACTTC. It translates to CATSATTREYEQYF.

This clonotype was observed once. Possible read error: a much larger clone is one base away. The rearrangement joins TRBV20-1 to TRBJ2-3, with D hard to call. Looked up from germline, CDR1 is DFQATT and CDR2 is SNEGSKA (reference sequence). V was shortened by 4 bases and J by 5 bases, with 13 bases between the two germline ends. The CDR3 has 13 residues. Here the CDR3 reads CSAIDNWGDTQYF. DNA of the CDR3: TGCAGTGCTATAGACAATTGGGGAGATACGCAGTATTTT.

This clonotype was recorded at least ten times. V gene TRBV6-2 or TRBV6-3 combines with J gene TRBJ2-7; 8 nucleotides agree with TRBD2. This CDR3 spans 15 amino acids. Germline-derived CDR1 and CDR2 are MNHEY and SVGEGT. V trimming: 6 bases; J trimming: 2 bases; junction bases outside the gene matches: 9. The CDR3 DNA is TGTGCCAGCAGCAAACCGGGACTAGGCACCTACGAGCAGTACTTC. Amino acid sequence: CASSKPGLGTYEQYF.

This clonotype was recorded a few times. This rearrangement joins TRBV20-1 to TRBJ2-5; tentatively, D is TRBD1 (5 bases). V was clipped by 2 bases and J by 4 bases, with 8 bases between them. The germline gives CDR1 DFQATT, CDR2 SNEGSKA (reference sequence). CDR3 size: 12 residues. This CDR3 is CSARTQGETQYF. CDR3 DNA: TGCAGTGCTAGAACCCAGGGAGAGACCCAGTACTTC.

This clonotype was counted ten times or more. CDR3 loop: CSARDGRGNQPQHF. CDR3 nucleotides: TGCAGTGCTAGAGATGGCAGGGGCAATCAGCCCCAGCATTTT. This chain uses TRBV20-1 with TRBJ1-5, with D possibly TRBD1 on 5 matching bases. V was trimmed by 0 bases and J by 2 bases, leaving 8 bases between them. CDR3 size: 14 residues. Per the germline V gene, CDR1 is DFQATT and CDR2 is SNEGSKA (reference sequence).

This clonotype was observed many times. The chain is built from TRBV3-1 and TRBJ2-3, with 8 bases fitting TRBD2. V was pared by 3 bases and J by 2 bases, with 7 bases of the junction left unmatched. CDR1 LGHDT and CDR2 YNNKEL come from the germline V gene (reference sequence). The CDR3 has 16 residues. The CDR3 DNA is TGTGCCAGCAGCCATCCCAGCGGGGGCCCCACAGATACGCAGTATTTT. It encodes CASSHPSGGPTDTQYF.